The 31 T cell receptor beta chains below come from one sample, sequenced in a study of OX40 agonist ivuxolimab in advanced cancers. Assay: immunoSEQ multiplex PCR; the TCRdb copy retains only in-frame clones and omits some. This sample has some 60,000 clones, with approximately 86% found just once. The sequencing used CD4+ or CD8+ T cells sorted from blood, collected in a trial of the OX40 agonist ivuxolimab. These receptor sequences come from an adult with an advanced solid tumor such as melanoma, head and neck, liver or kidney cancer.

The chain combines TRBV19 with TRBJ1-2; D unclear. The germline gives CDR1 LNHDA, CDR2 SQIVND (reference sequence). The CDR3 contains 11 residues. With 6 bases removed from V and 4 bases from J, the gap between germline ends came to 6 bases. CDR3 nucleotides: TGTGCCAGTAGCCTATCCTATGGCTACACCTTC. Its protein is CASSLSYGYTF.

The genes are TRBV7-2 and TRBJ1-1; D is unresolved. The CDR3 is 16 residues long. V lost 5 bases and J 0 bases, leaving 16 bases between the germline ends. Looked up from germline, CDR1 is SGHTA and CDR2 is FQGNSA. CDR3 amino acids: CASSQEGRLMNTEAFF. The CDR3, as DNA: TGTGCCAGCAGCCAGGAGGGCAGACTCATGAACACTGAAGCTTTCTTT.

The V call is TRBV6-5, the J call TRBJ2-1; D might be TRBD1 (5 bases). The CDR3 runs 15 residues. Trimming took 0 bases from V and 1 from J, leaving 7 bases between them. The germline V gene has CDR1 MNHEY and CDR2 SVGAGI. The CDR3 reads CASSYSTVSYNEQFF. The CDR3 DNA reads as TGTGCCAGCAGTTACTCGACAGTTTCCTACAATGAGCAGTTCTTC.

The chain is built from TRBV6-5 and TRBJ1-5; D gene ambiguous. This CDR3 has 13 residues. Germline CDR1 is MNHEY and CDR2 is SVGAGI. V was cut by 6 bases and J by 5 bases, with 11 bases left in between. The CDR3 loop is CASRVSGHQPQHF. The CDR3 nucleotides read TGTGCCAGCAGAGTGAGTGGGCATCAGCCCCAGCATTTT.

This chain uses TRBV9 with TRBJ2-7; D is uncertain. With 1 base removed from V and 1 base from J, the gap between germline ends came to 12 bases. This CDR3 has 15 amino acids. CDR1 and CDR2 (germline): SGDLS, YYNGEE. The CDR3, as DNA: TGTGCCAGCAGCGTATCTCACGGGCGGTCCTACGAGCAGTACTTC. Translation: CASSVSHGRSYEQYF. Looking up the rest from reference TRBV9 and TRBJ2-7 gives the full variable domain: DSGVTQTPKHLITATGQRVTLRCSPRSGDLSVYWYQQSLDQGLQFLIQYYNGEERAKGNILERFSAQQFPDLHSELNLSSLELGDSALYFCASSVSHGRSYEQYFGPGTRLTVT.

This CDR3 reads CASSIGTASYEQYF. The CDR3 region has the DNA TGTGCCAGCAGCATCGGGACAGCCTCCTACGAGCAGTACTTC. The V call is TRBV9, the J call TRBJ2-7; 7 nucleotides match TRBD1. Germline CDR1 reads SGDLS; CDR2 reads YYNGEE. CDR3 length equals 14 residues. V shed 4 bases, J shed 0 bases, and the junction held 4 bases outside the gene matches.

The chain combines TRBV27 with TRBJ2-3; D may be TRBD1 (7 bases). V was trimmed by 4 bases and J by 4 bases, leaving 15 bases between them. Germline V CDR1 and CDR2: MNHEY, SMNVEV (reference sequence). The CDR3 has 15 amino acids. DNA of the CDR3: TGTGCCAGCAGTTCCCAGGGGGGACGGGCAGATACGCAGTATTTT. Its protein product is CASSSQGGRADTQYF.

J is TRBJ1-2 and V is TRBV5-6, with a tentative D call TRBD1 (5 bases). The V and J ends lost 1 base and 14 bases respectively, with 15 bases between them. Per the germline V gene, CDR1 is SGHDT and CDR2 is YYEEEE. This CDR3 has 12 amino acids. DNA of the CDR3: TGTGCCAGCAGCTTGCCGAGTACGGGGGGAACCTTC. Its translation is CASSLPSTGGTF. Filled out from reference TRBV5-6 and TRBJ1-2, the complete variable domain reads DAGVTQSPTHLIKTRGQQVTLRCSPKSGHDTVSWYQQALGQGPQFIFQYYEEEERQRGNFPDRFSGHQFPNYSSELNVNALLLGDSALYLCASSLPSTGGTFGSGTRLTVV.

This chain connects TRBV5-1 to TRBJ2-3; TRBD2 might be the D (5 bases). The V gene's germline CDR1 is SGHRS and CDR2 YFSETQ. The CDR3 totals 13 residues. The V gene lost 4 bases and the J gene lost 1 base, with 7 bases spanning the gap. The CDR3 DNA sequence: TGCGCCAGCAGCAGAGGGCGCACAGATACGCAGTATTTT. This gives the protein CASSRGRTDTQYF.

The gene calls are TRBV4-3 and TRBJ1-2, with D unresolved. The CDR3 has 17 amino acids. CDR1 and CDR2 (germline): LGHNA, YSLEER. The V end was cut by 0 bases, the J end by 2 bases, with 16 bases between. This chain's CDR3 is CASSQDGSGKPNYGYTF. The DNA for the CDR3 is TGCGCCAGCAGCCAAGACGGTAGCGGGAAACCAAACTATGGCTACACCTTC.

V and J are TRBV11-3 and TRBJ1-1; D may be TRBD1 (6 bases). Trimming stripped 7 bases from V and 8 bases from J, with 14 bases between. The CDR3 loop spans 12 amino acids. Germline V lookup: CDR1 SGHNT, CDR2 YENEEA. The CDR3 nucleotides are TGTGCCAGCACCCTAAATGACAGGGAAGCTTTCTTT. Its translation is CASTLNDREAFF.

This sequence joins TRBV7-8 and TRBJ1-2, with D tentatively TRBD1 (6 bases). Per the germline V gene, CDR1 is SGHVS and CDR2 is FQNEAQ. V lost 5 bases and J 2 bases, leaving 9 bases between the germline ends. The CDR3 is made up of 13 amino acids. The CDR3 nucleotides are TGTGCCAGCAGCCCGGACAGAAACTATGGCTACACCTTC. It encodes CASSPDRNYGYTF.

J is TRBJ2-2 and V is TRBV7-2; no clear D. Between the trimmed V and J ends, which lost 7 bases and 0 bases, there was a span of 9 bases. Germline V lookup: CDR1 SGHTA, CDR2 FQGNSA. This CDR3 is 14 amino acids long. The CDR3 loop is CASKPYPNTGELFF. CDR3 sequence (DNA): TGTGCCAGCAAGCCTTACCCGAACACCGGGGAGCTGTTTTTT.

The chain's CDR3 is CASTHVNEQFF. Written as DNA, the CDR3 is TGTGCCAGCACCCATGTCAATGAGCAGTTCTTC. This sequence joins TRBV6-1 and TRBJ2-1; D remains ambiguous. V lost 7 bases and J 6 bases, leaving 7 bases between the germline ends. The V gene's germline CDR1 is MNHNS and CDR2 SASEGT. This CDR3 has 11 residues.

This clone was recorded once. The rearrangement uses TRBV5-6 and TRBJ1-6, with 9 bases aligning to TRBD1. Germline-derived CDR1 and CDR2 are SGHDT and YYEEEE. The CDR3 spans 14 residues. After removal of 5 bases from V and 10 bases from J, the junction contained 7 bases not matched to a gene. CDR3 coding DNA: TGTGCCAGCAGTCGGGACAGGGACTTCTCACCCCTCCACTTT. Its translation: CASSRDRDFSPLHF.

The CDR3 protein is CASSLGGLAQNEQFF. DNA for the CDR3: TGTGCCAGCAGCTTAGGAGGACTAGCACAAAATGAGCAGTTCTTC. V and J are TRBV7-2 and TRBJ2-1; 8 bases are a match to TRBD2. The junction had 6 bases not matched to a gene; V was cut back by 1 base and J by 7 bases. The CDR3 is 15 amino acids. Germline V gene sequence: CDR1 SGHTA, CDR2 FQGNSA.

The chain recombines TRBV27 with TRBJ2-1; 7 bases align to TRBD1. The CDR3 extends over 16 amino acids. CDR1 is MNHEY and CDR2 is SMNVEV in the germline V gene (reference sequence). Trimming took 3 bases from V and 0 from J; bases not matched to a gene: 5. Here the CDR3 reads CASSFKGQSSYNEQFF. The CDR3 DNA is TGTGCCAGCAGTTTCAAGGGACAGAGCTCCTACAATGAGCAGTTCTTC.

V usage is TRBV5-6 and J usage is TRBJ1-1, with TRBD1 as a possible D gene (5 bases). This CDR3 has 14 amino acids. Germline V gene sequence: CDR1 SGHDT, CDR2 YYEEEE. Trimming removed 0 bases from V and 1 base from J, with 7 bases in between. The CDR3 sequence is CASSLGDRNTEAFF. Here the CDR3 DNA reads TGTGCCAGCAGCTTGGGCGACAGGAACACTGAAGCTTTCTTT.

The rearrangement joins TRBV6-5 to TRBJ1-3; D is unclear. Trimming took 2 bases from V and 4 from J, leaving 12 bases between them. From germline, CDR1 is MNHEY and CDR2 SVGAGI. The CDR3 runs to 15 residues. CDR3 sequence: CASSYRFSGGNTIYF. The CDR3 nucleotides are TGTGCCAGCAGTTACCGGTTTAGTGGGGGAAACACCATATATTTT.

The V call is TRBV19, the J call TRBJ2-7, with D possibly TRBD2 on 6 matching bases. Trimming shortened V by 3 bases and J by 2 bases, and 11 bases separated the two germline ends. CDR1 and CDR2 (germline): LNHDA, SQIVND (reference sequence). CDR3 length equals 14 residues. The CDR3 loop is CASSIWGGAYEQYF. The CDR3 DNA reads TGTGCCAGTAGTATTTGGGGCGGGGCCTACGAGCAGTACTTC.

V is TRBV5-6 and J is TRBJ1-6; D ambiguous. Germline CDR1 reads SGHDT; CDR2 reads YYEEEE. V lost 0 bases and J lost 10, with 20 bases in between. The CDR3 totals 17 residues. This CDR3 is CASSLVETGFKDSPLHF. The CDR3 region has the DNA TGTGCCAGCAGCTTGGTCGAGACCGGGTTTAAAGACTCACCCCTCCACTTT.

This chain connects TRBV5-1 to TRBJ1-1, with 10 bases identical to TRBD1. V was pared by 2 bases and J by 0 bases, with 4 bases of the junction left unmatched. The CDR3 is 16 residues long. From germline, CDR1 is SGHRS and CDR2 YFSETQ. CDR3 loop: CASSLGTGVMNTEAFF. The DNA of the CDR3 is TGCGCCAGCAGCTTAGGGACAGGGGTTATGAACACTGAAGCTTTCTTT.

This sequence joins TRBV5-1 and TRBJ1-1; D call uncertain. Trimming removed 0 bases at V and 3 bases at J, with 9 bases between. Germline CDR1 SGHRS, CDR2 YFSETQ. The CDR3 has 14 amino acids. CDR3 DNA sequence: TGCGCCAGCAGCTTGGTTGGCGGCTACACTGAAGCTTTCTTT. Protein product: CASSLVGGYTEAFF. The complete variable domain, with remaining parts taken from reference TRBV5-1 and TRBJ1-1, reads KAGVTQTPRYLIKTRGQQVTLSCSPISGHRSVSWYQQTPGQGLQFLFEYFSETQRNKGNFPGRFSGRQFSNSRSEMNVSTLELGDSALYLCASSLVGGYTEAFFGQGTRLTVV.

The chain has TRBV5-1 and TRBJ2-2; D might be TRBD1 (5 bases). The length of the CDR3 is 14 residues. CDR1 is SGHRS and CDR2 is YFSETQ in the germline V gene. The ends were cut back, 4 bases at V and 2 bases at J, with 9 bases in the middle. The CDR3 DNA reads TGCGCCAGCAGCCCCGACAGTAACACCGGGGAGCTGTTTTTT. It yields the protein CASSPDSNTGELFF.

The V gene is TRBV7-9, the J gene TRBJ1-3; D gene unclear. Germline V gene lookup returns CDR1 SEHNR and CDR2 FQNEAQ (reference sequence). The CDR3 runs 16 residues. The V end lost 2 bases, the J end lost 2 bases, and 13 bases lay between the germline ends. The CDR3: CASSLSLSLAGNTIYF. CDR3 nucleotide sequence: TGTGCCAGCAGCTTAAGTCTCAGCTTGGCTGGAAACACCATATATTTT.

The chain carries TRBV6-1 and TRBJ1-2, with D perhaps matching TRBD1 (5 bases). V was clipped by 2 bases and J by 5 bases, with 12 bases between them. CDR1 is MNHNS and CDR2 is SASEGT in the germline V gene. The length of the CDR3 is 14 residues. CDR3 amino acids: CASSERWQGYGYTF. CDR3 bases: TGTGCCAGCAGTGAAAGGTGGCAGGGATATGGCTACACCTTC.

The V gene is TRBV18, the J gene TRBJ1-1; 8 bases map to TRBD1. Germline CDR1 is KGHSH and CDR2 is LQKENI. The CDR3 covers 11 residues. Trimming took 6 bases from V and 8 from J; bases not matched to a gene: 2. CDR3 nucleotide sequence: TGTGCCAGCTCCGGGACAGGAGAAGCTTTCTTT. Its translation: CASSGTGEAFF.

The chain carries TRBV4-1 and TRBJ1-4; D is unresolved. The CDR3 runs to 13 residues. V lost 2 bases and J lost 7, with 8 bases in between. Germline V lookup: CDR1 MGHRA, CDR2 YSYEKL. The CDR3 nucleotides are TGCGCCAGCAGCCAATGGCAGAGTGAAAAACTGTTTTTT. It codes for CASSQWQSEKLFF.

The V and J genes are TRBV5-6 and TRBJ1-2; D unresolved. V was pared by 1 base and J by 4 bases, with 8 bases between. Germline CDR1 SGHDT, CDR2 YYEEEE. The CDR3 covers 13 residues. CDR3 sequence: CASSLSPAYGYTF. The DNA of the CDR3 is TGTGCCAGCAGCTTGTCACCCGCCTATGGCTACACCTTC. Together with reference TRBV5-6 and TRBJ1-2, the CDR3 gives the full variable domain: DAGVTQSPTHLIKTRGQQVTLRCSPKSGHDTVSWYQQALGQGPQFIFQYYEEEERQRGNFPDRFSGHQFPNYSSELNVNALLLGDSALYLCASSLSPAYGYTFGSGTRLTVV.

A few counts support this clone. The CDR3 sequence: CAWSVLTTNTEAFF. The CDR3 DNA follows: TGTGCCTGGAGTGTACTGACAACAAACACTGAAGCTTTCTTT. The V gene is TRBV30, the J gene TRBJ1-1; D is unclear. The ends were cut back, 0 bases at V and 2 bases at J, with 10 bases in the middle. CDR1 is GTSNPN, CDR2 SVGIG, per germline (reference sequence). CDR3 length: 14 residues.

This sequence joins TRBV7-8 and TRBJ1-3; D remains unclear. Germline CDR1 is SGHVS and CDR2 is FQNEAQ. With 7 bases removed from V and 0 bases from J, the gap between germline ends came to 10 bases. This CDR3 is built from 14 residues. The CDR3, as DNA: TGTGCCAGCACCCTTTCCACCTCTGGAAACACCATATATTTT. Its translation is CASTLSTSGNTIYF.